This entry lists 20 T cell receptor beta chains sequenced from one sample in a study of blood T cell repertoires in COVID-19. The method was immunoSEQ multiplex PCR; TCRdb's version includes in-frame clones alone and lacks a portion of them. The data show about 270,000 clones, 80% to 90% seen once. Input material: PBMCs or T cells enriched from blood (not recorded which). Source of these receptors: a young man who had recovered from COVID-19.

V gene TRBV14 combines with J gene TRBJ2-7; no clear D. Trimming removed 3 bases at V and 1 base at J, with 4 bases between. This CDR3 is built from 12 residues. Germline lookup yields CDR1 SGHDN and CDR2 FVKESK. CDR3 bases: TGTGCCAGCAGCCAGCGGTCCTACGAGCAGTACTTC. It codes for CASSQRSYEQYF. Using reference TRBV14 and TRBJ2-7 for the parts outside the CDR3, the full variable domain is EAGVTQFPSHSVIEKGQTVTLRCDPISGHDNLYWYRRVMGKEIKFLLHFVKESKQDESGMPNNRFLAERTGGTYSTLKVQPAELEDSGVYFCASSQRSYEQYFGPGTRLTVT.

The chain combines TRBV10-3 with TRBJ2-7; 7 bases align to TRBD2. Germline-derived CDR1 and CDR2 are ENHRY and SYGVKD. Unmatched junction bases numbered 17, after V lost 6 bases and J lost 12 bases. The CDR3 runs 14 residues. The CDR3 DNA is TGTGCCATCAGCCCCGGGACTACCCATGATAATCGGTACTTC. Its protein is CAISPGTTHDNRYF.

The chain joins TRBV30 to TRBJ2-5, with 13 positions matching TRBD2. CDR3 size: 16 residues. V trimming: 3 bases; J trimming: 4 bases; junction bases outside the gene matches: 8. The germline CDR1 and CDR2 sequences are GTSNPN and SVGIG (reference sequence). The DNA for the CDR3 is TGTGCCTGGAGAAGGACTAGCGGGGGCTTAGTAGAGACCCAGTACTTC. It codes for CAWRRTSGGLVETQYF.

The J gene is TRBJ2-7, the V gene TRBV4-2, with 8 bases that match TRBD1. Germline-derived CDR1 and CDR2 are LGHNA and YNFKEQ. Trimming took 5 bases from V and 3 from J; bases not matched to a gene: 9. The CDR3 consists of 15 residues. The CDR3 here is CASSYSTGESYEQYF. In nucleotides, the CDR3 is TGTGCCAGCAGCTATTCGACAGGGGAAAGCTACGAGCAGTACTTC.

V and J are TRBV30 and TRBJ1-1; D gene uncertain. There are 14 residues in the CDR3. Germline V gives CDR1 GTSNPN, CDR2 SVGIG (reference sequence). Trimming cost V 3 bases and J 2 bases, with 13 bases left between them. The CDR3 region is CAWRAGFVNTEAFF. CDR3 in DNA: TGTGCCTGGAGGGCGGGGTTCGTTAACACTGAAGCTTTCTTT.

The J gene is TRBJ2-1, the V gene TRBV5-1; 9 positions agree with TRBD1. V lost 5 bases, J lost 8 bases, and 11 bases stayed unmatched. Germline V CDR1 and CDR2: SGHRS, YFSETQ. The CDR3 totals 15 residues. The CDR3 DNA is TGCGCCAGCAGTTCGGGACAGGGTACCCTACATGAGCAGTTCTTC. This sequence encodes CASSSGQGTLHEQFF. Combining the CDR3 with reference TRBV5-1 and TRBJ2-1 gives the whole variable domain KAGVTQTPRYLIKTRGQQVTLSCSPISGHRSVSWYQQTPGQGLQFLFEYFSETQRNKGNFPGRFSGRQFSNSRSEMNVSTLELGDSALYLCASSSGQGTLHEQFFGPGTRLTVL.

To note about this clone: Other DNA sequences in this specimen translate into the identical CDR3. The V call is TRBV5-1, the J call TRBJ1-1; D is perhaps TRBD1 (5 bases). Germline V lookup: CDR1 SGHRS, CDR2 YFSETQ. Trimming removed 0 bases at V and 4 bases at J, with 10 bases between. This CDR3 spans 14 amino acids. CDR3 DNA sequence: TGCGCCAGCAGCTTGGGTTCAGGGCCCACTGAAGCTTTCTTT. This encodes CASSLGSGPTEAFF.

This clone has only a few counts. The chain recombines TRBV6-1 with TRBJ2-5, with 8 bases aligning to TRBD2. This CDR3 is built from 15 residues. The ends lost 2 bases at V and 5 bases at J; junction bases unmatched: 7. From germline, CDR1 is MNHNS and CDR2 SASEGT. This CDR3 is CASSESSGGPETQYF. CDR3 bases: TGTGCCAGCAGTGAAAGTTCGGGGGGGCCGGAGACCCAGTACTTC.

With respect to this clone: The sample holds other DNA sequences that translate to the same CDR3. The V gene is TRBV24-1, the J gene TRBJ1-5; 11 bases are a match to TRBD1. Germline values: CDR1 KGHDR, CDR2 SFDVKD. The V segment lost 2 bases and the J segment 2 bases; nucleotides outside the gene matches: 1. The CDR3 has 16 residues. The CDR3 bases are TGTGCCACCAGTGATTCGGGACAGGGGGGCAATCAGCCCCAGCATTTT. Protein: CATSDSGQGGNQPQHF.

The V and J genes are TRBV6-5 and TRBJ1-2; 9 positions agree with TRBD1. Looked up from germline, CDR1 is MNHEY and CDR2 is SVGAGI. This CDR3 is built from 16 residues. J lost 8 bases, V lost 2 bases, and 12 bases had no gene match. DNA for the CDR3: TGTGCCAGCAGTTACGGGCCGGGACAGGGCCGGGAAGGCTACACCTTC. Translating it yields CASSYGPGQGREGYTF.

The CDR3 DNA reads as TGTGCCAGCAGCGTCGGGGCCGGGGGGCGTAACACCGGGGAGCTGTTTTTT. It codes for CASSVGAGGRNTGELFF. This chain connects TRBV9 to TRBJ2-2, with D tentatively TRBD2 (7 bases). The V gene lost 2 bases and the J gene lost 2 bases, with 16 bases spanning the gap. Germline CDR1 is SGDLS and CDR2 is YYNGEE. The CDR3 has 17 amino acids.

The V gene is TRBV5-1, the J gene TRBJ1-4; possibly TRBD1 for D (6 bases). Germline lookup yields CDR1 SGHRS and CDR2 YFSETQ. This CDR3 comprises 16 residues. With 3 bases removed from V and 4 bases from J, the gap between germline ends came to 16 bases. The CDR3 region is CASSWGGGGRNEKLFF. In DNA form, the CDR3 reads TGCGCCAGCAGCTGGGGTGGCGGGGGCCGTAATGAAAAACTGTTTTTT.

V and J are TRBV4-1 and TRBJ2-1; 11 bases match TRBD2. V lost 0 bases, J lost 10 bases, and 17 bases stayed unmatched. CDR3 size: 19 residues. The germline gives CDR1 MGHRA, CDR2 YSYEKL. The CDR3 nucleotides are TGCGCCAGCAGCCAAGATTCGGGACTAGCGGAGACCGCTCGTAGGGAGCAGTTCTTC. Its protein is CASSQDSGLAETARREQFF.

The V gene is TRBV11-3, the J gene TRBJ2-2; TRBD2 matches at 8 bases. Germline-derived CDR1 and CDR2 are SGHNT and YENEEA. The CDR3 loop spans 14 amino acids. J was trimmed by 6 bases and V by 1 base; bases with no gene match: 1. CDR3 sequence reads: CASSLGGGPGELFF. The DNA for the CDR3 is TGTGCCAGCAGCTTAGGCGGGGGGCCCGGGGAGCTGTTTTTT.

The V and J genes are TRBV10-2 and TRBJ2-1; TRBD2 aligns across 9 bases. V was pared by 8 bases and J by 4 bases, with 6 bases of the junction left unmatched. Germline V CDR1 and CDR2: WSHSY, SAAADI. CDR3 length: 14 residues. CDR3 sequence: CASGASGVYNEQFF. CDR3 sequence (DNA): TGCGCCAGCGGCGCTAGCGGGGTTTACAATGAGCAGTTCTTC.

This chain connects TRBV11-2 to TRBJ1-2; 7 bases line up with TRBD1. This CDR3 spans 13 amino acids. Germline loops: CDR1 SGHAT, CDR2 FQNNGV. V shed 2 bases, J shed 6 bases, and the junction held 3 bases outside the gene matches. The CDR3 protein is CASSLNRGDGYTF. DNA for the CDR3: TGTGCCAGCAGCTTAAACAGGGGAGATGGCTACACCTTC.

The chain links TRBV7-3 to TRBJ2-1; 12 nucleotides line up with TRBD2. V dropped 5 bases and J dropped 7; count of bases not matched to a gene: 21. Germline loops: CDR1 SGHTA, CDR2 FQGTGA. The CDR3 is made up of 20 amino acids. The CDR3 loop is CASSLEPGLAGLPTENEQFF. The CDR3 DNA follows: TGTGCCAGCAGCCTTGAACCGGGACTAGCGGGCCTCCCAACGGAAAATGAGCAGTTCTTC.

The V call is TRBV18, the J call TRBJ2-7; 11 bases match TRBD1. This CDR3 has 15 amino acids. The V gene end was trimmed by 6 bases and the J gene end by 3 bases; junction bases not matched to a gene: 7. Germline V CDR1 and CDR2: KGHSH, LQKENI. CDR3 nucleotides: TGTGCCAGCTCCAAACAGGGACAGGGGGTCTACGAGCAGTACTTC. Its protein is CASSKQGQGVYEQYF.

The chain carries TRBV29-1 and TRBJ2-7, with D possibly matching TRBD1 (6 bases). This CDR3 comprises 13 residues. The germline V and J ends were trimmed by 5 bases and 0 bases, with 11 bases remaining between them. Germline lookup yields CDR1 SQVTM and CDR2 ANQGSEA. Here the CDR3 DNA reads TGCAGCGTTCTTCAGGGGCCCTCCTACGAGCAGTACTTC. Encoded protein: CSVLQGPSYEQYF.

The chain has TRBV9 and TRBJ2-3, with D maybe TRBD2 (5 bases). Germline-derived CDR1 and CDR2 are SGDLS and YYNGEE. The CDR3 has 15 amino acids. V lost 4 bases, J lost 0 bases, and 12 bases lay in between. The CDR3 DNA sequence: TGTGCCAGCAGCCCCCTCCAGCGGAGCACAGATACGCAGTATTTT. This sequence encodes CASSPLQRSTDTQYF.